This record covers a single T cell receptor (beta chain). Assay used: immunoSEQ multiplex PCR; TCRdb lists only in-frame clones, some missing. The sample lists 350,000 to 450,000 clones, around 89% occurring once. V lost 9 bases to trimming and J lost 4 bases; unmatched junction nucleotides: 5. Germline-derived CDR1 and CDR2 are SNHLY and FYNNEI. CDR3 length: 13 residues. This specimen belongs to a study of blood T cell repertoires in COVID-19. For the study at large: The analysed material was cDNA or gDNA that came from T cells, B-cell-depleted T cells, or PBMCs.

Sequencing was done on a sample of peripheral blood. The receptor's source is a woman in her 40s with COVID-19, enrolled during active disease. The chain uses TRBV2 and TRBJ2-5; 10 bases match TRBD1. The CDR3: CARGQGLRETQYF. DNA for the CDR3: TGTGCCAGGGGACAGGGGTTGAGAGAGACCCAGTACTTC.